This TCR beta chain derives from a study of beta chain features in type 1 diabetes. Study-level findings and limits: In every one of the four CD4+ subsets, TCRB CDR3s were moderately but significantly shorter in Type 1 diabetes patients. The naive, central memory and Treg TCRB repertoires of patients appeared to be more similar to one another than those of healthy donors.

The CDR3 spans 16 residues. Germline V gene lookup returns CDR1 SGHNT and CDR2 YYREEE (reference sequence). V was trimmed by 3 bases and J by 5 bases, leaving 20 bases between them. Via CD45RO/CCR7/CD25/CD127/CD95/CD27, cells of the CD4+ naive, central memory, regulatory and stem cell-like memory subsets were sorted. Reverse transcribing all isolated RNA meant expressed TCRB transcripts were sequenced. Profiling relied on immunoSEQ multiplex PCR, and the TCRdb table lists in-frame clones only, not all of them. The profile shows under 300,000 clones, roughly a tenth of them singletons. This clone was observed a handful of times. The antigen remains unidentified.

The sequenced sample consisted of naive CD4+ T cells from blood. The chain uses TRBV5-4 and TRBJ1-1, with a weak D call TRBD1 (6 bases). The TCR sequence derives from a man aged 25-45 years with type 1 diabetes. The CDR3 is CASSYPGSQGVTEAFF. The CDR3 DNA follows: TGTGCCAGCAGCTATCCTGGGTCACAGGGAGTGACTGAAGCTTTCTTT.